Described below is a single T cell receptor (beta chain) sequence and its context. TCRdb's copy holds only in-frame clones and misses some; the assay was immunoSEQ multiplex PCR. The data show fewer than 250,000 clones, roughly 82% seen once. The CDR3 covers 14 residues. Looked up from germline, CDR1 is MNHEY and CDR2 is SVGEGT. V was shortened by 6 bases and J by 2 bases, with 13 bases between the two germline ends. The data are from a study of blood T cell repertoires in COVID-19. The rearrangement joins TRBV6-2 or TRBV6-3 to TRBJ1-1; no reliable D call. The clonotype was recovered from a woman aged 70-85 years with acute or convalescent COVID-19. Sequencing was done on a sample of peripheral blood. The CDR3 loop is CASSPSGRNTEAFF. In DNA form, the CDR3 reads TGTGCCAGCAGCCCATCCGGGAGAAACACTGAAGCTTTCTTT.